The 19 T cell receptor beta chains below all came from one sample that was sequenced in a study of PD-1 blockade in classical Hodgkin lymphoma. Clones were read by immunoSEQ multiplex PCR, and TCRdb kept only the in-frame ones, dropping some. The sample has over 25,000 clones, around three quarters seen once. Indicated time point: cycle 4 day 1 (C4D1), after around six weeks of nivolumab. Autologous stem cell transplantation was followed by relapse in every patient, and brentuximab vedotin exposure varied. Sequencing used peripheral blood mononuclear cells (PBMCs), obtained before the fourth cycle of nivolumab. The receptors derive from a human donor with classical Hodgkin lymphoma.

V usage is TRBV6-5 and J usage is TRBJ2-7; D gene uncertain. This CDR3 contains 13 residues. The V gene's germline CDR1 is MNHEY and CDR2 SVGAGI. Trimming pared 4 bases from V and 3 bases from J, leaving 10 bases between. CDR3 nucleotide sequence: TGTGCCAGCAGTTTCACCAGGTACTACGAGCAGTACTTC. Its translation: CASSFTRYYEQYF.

The chain has TRBV5-4 and TRBJ2-2; D might be TRBD2 (6 bases). The germline V gene encodes CDR1 SGHNT and CDR2 YYREEE (reference sequence). The V gene lost 4 bases and the J gene lost 7 bases, with 17 bases spanning the gap. The CDR3 has 15 residues. CDR3 DNA: TGTGCCAGCAGCCTCACAAGGGAGGTAGTCGGGGAGCTGTTTTTT. This encodes CASSLTREVVGELFF.

This sequence joins TRBV28 and TRBJ1-5, with TRBD1 matching 9 bases. Germline CDR1 is MDHEN and CDR2 is SYDVKM. Trimming cost V 9 bases and J 0 bases; bases outside gene matches: 6. This CDR3 comprises 15 residues. The CDR3 reads CASTGGFYSNQPQHF. In DNA form, the CDR3 reads TGTGCCAGTACAGGGGGCTTTTATAGCAATCAGCCCCAGCATTTT.

The gene calls are TRBV7-6 and TRBJ2-1; D unclear. The CDR3 runs to 11 residues. V was trimmed by 5 bases and J by 5 bases, leaving 4 bases between them. Germline V gene lookup returns CDR1 SGHVS and CDR2 FNYEAQ. Written as DNA, the CDR3 is TGTGCCAGCAGCGCGAACAATGAGCAGTTCTTC. This gives the protein CASSANNEQFF.

This clone was observed a few times. V gene TRBV27 combines with J gene TRBJ1-1; the D gene is possibly TRBD1 (5 bases). Germline V lookup: CDR1 MNHEY, CDR2 SMNVEV (reference sequence). This CDR3 contains 12 residues. V lost 6 bases and J 8 bases, leaving 13 bases between the germline ends. The CDR3: CASSYSGTEAFF. The CDR3 DNA follows: TGTGCCAGCAGCTATTCAGGGACCGAAGCTTTCTTT.

This sequence joins TRBV7-9 and TRBJ1-2, with D possibly TRBD1 on 6 matching bases. CDR1 and CDR2 (germline): SEHNR, FQNEAQ (reference sequence). The CDR3 sequence is 13 residues long. The V gene lost 5 bases and the J gene lost 1 base, with 8 bases spanning the gap. The CDR3 bases are TGTGCCAGCAGCCAGGACAGTAACTATGGCTACACCTTC. Translated, it gives CASSQDSNYGYTF.

The chain couples TRBV29-1 to TRBJ2-3; 7 bases fit TRBD2. CDR3 length: 13 amino acids. V shed 5 bases, J shed 2 bases, and the junction held 4 bases outside the gene matches. The germline V gene encodes CDR1 SQVTM and CDR2 ANQGSEA. The CDR3 DNA reads TGCAGCGTTTTACGGGGGGTCACAGATACGCAGTATTTT. It encodes CSVLRGVTDTQYF.

The V call is TRBV7-9, the J call TRBJ2-5, with a tentative D call TRBD1 (5 bases). V lost 5 bases and J lost 5, with 15 bases in between. The germline gives CDR1 SEHNR, CDR2 FQNEAQ (reference sequence). This CDR3 spans 14 amino acids. CDR3 coding DNA: TGTGCCAGCAGCCGAGCATCTGGGGCGGAGACCCAGTACTTC. Translation: CASSRASGAETQYF.

This sequence joins TRBV4-1 and TRBJ2-3; TRBD1 matches at 11 bases. The CDR3 contains 15 residues. Germline lookup yields CDR1 MGHRA and CDR2 YSYEKL. The V segment lost 0 bases and the J segment 9 bases; nucleotides outside the gene matches: 5. CDR3 residues: CASSQDGQGAGTQYF. Written as DNA, the CDR3 is TGCGCCAGCAGCCAAGATGGACAGGGGGCCGGGACGCAGTATTTT.

The chain combines TRBV7-6 with TRBJ2-6, with D maybe TRBD2 (5 bases). CDR1 is SGHVS and CDR2 is FNYEAQ in the germline V gene. V shed 6 bases and J shed 4 bases, with 13 bases lying between them. This CDR3 is built from 15 residues. DNA for the CDR3: TGTGCCAGCAGGGAAGAAACGGGAGGGGCCAACGTCCTGACTTTC. This gives the protein CASREETGGANVLTF.

The chain uses TRBV9 and TRBJ2-7; 7 positions agree with TRBD2. From germline, CDR1 is SGDLS and CDR2 YYNGEE. The trim removed 9 bases at V and 2 bases at J, leaving 11 bases unmatched. The CDR3 extends over 14 amino acids. CDR3 loop: CAMRRGRAAYEQYF. The DNA of the CDR3 is TGTGCCATGCGCAGAGGGAGGGCCGCCTACGAGCAGTACTTC.

The genes are TRBV5-6 and TRBJ1-1; D is ambiguous. The CDR3 is made up of 13 amino acids. The germline gives CDR1 SGHDT, CDR2 YYEEEE. Trimming removed 2 bases at V and 4 bases at J, with 9 bases between. The CDR3 reads CASSFGVGTEAFF. CDR3 coding DNA: TGTGCCAGCAGCTTCGGGGTCGGCACTGAAGCTTTCTTT. Complete variable domain (other parts from reference TRBV5-6 and TRBJ1-1): DAGVTQSPTHLIKTRGQQVTLRCSPKSGHDTVSWYQQALGQGPQFIFQYYEEEERQRGNFPDRFSGHQFPNYSSELNVNALLLGDSALYLCASSFGVGTEAFFGQGTRLTVV.

This chain joins TRBV9 and TRBJ2-1; TRBD2 matches 14 bases. Germline V gene lookup returns CDR1 SGDLS and CDR2 YYNGEE. This CDR3 is 17 amino acids long. V was pared by 3 bases and J by 7 bases, with 9 bases of the junction left unmatched. The CDR3 bases are TGTGCCAGCAGCGCATCTCGACTAGCGGGAGGGCCGAATGAGCAGTTCTTC. This encodes CASSASRLAGGPNEQFF.

By proportion, this clone is medium-sized. V is TRBV5-4 and J is TRBJ2-7; D perhaps matches TRBD2 (6 bases). The CDR3 is 13 residues long. Germline CDR1 SGHNT, CDR2 YYREEE (reference sequence). V was shortened by 3 bases and J by 5 bases, with 12 bases between the two germline ends. DNA of the CDR3: TGTGCCAGCAGCTCACCTCTAGCGAACGAGCAGTACTTC. Its protein is CASSSPLANEQYF.

This rearrangement joins TRBV10-1 to TRBJ1-5; D unclear. Deletions cut 8 bases from V and 0 bases from J, with 8 bases between. The germline CDR1 and CDR2 sequences are WNHNN and SYGVQD (reference sequence). This CDR3 contains 13 residues. CDR3 coding DNA: TGCGCCAGCGGTCGACATAGCAATCAGCCCCAGCATTTT. Protein product: CASGRHSNQPQHF.

Points on this clone: The same CDR3 arises from other DNA sequences in this sample as well. The chain employs TRBV10-3 and TRBJ2-2, with 7 bases fitting TRBD1. The germline V gene encodes CDR1 ENHRY and CDR2 SYGVKD. After removal of 4 bases from V and 2 bases from J, the junction contained 4 bases not matched to a gene. The CDR3 totals 15 residues. The CDR3 DNA reads as TGTGCCATCAGTGGAGGGACAGTCAACACCGGGGAGCTGTTTTTT. Translation gives CAISGGTVNTGELFF.

CDR3 DNA: TGTGCCAGCAGTTACGCAATGGGGGGCCCTCGGGGGGAGCAGTACTTC. It codes for CASSYAMGGPRGEQYF. This chain uses TRBV6-6 with TRBJ2-7; D may match TRBD1 or TRBD2 (6 bases each). Trimming removed 2 bases from V and 7 bases from J, with 21 bases in between. CDR3 length equals 16 residues. Per germline, CDR1 MNHNY and CDR2 SVGAGI (reference sequence).

This chain joins TRBV18 and TRBJ2-2; D call uncertain. The germline gives CDR1 KGHSH, CDR2 LQKENI. V was cut by 1 base and J by 1 base, with 10 bases left in between. The CDR3 spans 16 residues. The CDR3 DNA is TGTGCCAGCTCACCACGATCGATACTGAACACCGGGGAGCTGTTTTTT. As protein: CASSPRSILNTGELFF.

The chain recombines TRBV15 with TRBJ1-1, with a possible D match to TRBD1 (6 bases). Germline-derived CDR1 and CDR2 are LNHNV and YYDKDF (reference sequence). V lost 2 bases to trimming and J lost 8 bases, with 15 bases between them. The CDR3 covers 14 residues. The CDR3 spells CATSRSLARGEAFF. The CDR3 DNA follows: TGTGCCACCAGCAGATCCCTGGCCAGGGGAGAAGCTTTCTTT.